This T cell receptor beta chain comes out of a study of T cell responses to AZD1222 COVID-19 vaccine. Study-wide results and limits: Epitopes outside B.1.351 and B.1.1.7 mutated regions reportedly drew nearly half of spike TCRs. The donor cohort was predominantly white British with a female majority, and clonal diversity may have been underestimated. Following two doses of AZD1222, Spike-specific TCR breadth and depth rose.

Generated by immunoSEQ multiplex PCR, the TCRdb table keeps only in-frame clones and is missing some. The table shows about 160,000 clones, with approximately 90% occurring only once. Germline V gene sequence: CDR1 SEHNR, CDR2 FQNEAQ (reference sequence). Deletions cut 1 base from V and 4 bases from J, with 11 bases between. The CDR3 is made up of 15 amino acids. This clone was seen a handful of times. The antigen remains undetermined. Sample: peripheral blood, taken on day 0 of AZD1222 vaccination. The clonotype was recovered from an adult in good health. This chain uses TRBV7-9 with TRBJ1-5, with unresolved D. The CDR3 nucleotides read TGTGCCAGCAGCTTAGGTTCATCGGGTAATCAGCCCCAGCATTTT. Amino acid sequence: CASSLGSSGNQPQHF.